The T cell receptor (beta chain) described here comes from a study of blood T cell repertoires in COVID-19. Overall study context: Samples came from the United States, Italy and Spain, spanning acute and convalescent COVID-19.

Germline lookup yields CDR1 SGHAT and CDR2 FQNNGV. V lost 3 bases to trimming and J lost 0 bases; unmatched junction nucleotides: 6. The CDR3 contains 17 residues. The authors' processing: Nucleated cell number was recorded as an estimate derived from reference gene primer amplification. Clones were sequenced by immunoSEQ multiplex PCR, and TCRdb holds only the in-frame ones, with some missing. The DNA gave D and trimming, while V, J and clone size come from that table. The sample has approximately 200,000 clones, more than 75% seen once. Input material: peripheral blood. This TCR derives from a man aged 35 to 55 with acute or convalescent COVID-19. This rearrangement joins TRBV11-2 to TRBJ2-3; 10 bases fit TRBD2. CDR3 protein: CASSLGIAGGSTDTQYF. The CDR3 DNA reads TGTGCCAGCAGCTTGGGAATAGCGGGGGGTAGCACAGATACGCAGTATTTT. Complete variable domain (other parts from reference TRBV11-2 and TRBJ2-3): EAGVAQSPRYKIIEKRQSVAFWCNPISGHATLYWYQQILGQGPKLLIQFQNNGVVDDSQLPKDRFSAERLKGVDSTLKIQPAKLEDSAVYLCASSLGIAGGSTDTQYFGPGTRLTVL.